This T cell receptor (beta chain) was sequenced in a study of blood T cell repertoires in COVID-19. Background on the study: Samples representing acute and convalescent COVID-19 were sourced from the United States, Italy and Spain.

Data came from immunoSEQ multiplex PCR; TCRdb stores just in-frame clones and leaves some out. The sample yields under 300,000 clones, 85% seen once. This CDR3 comprises 13 residues. Trimming removed 5 bases at V and 5 bases at J, with 12 bases between. Looked up from germline, CDR1 is LNHDA and CDR2 is SQIVND (reference sequence). Sequenced: peripheral blood. The sequence derives from a human donor in a cohort sampled during active COVID-19. This chain uses TRBV19 with TRBJ1-1; possible D gene TRBD1, 5 bases. The CDR3 DNA is TGTGCCAGTAGTTGGCAGGGTTGGACTGAAGCTTTCTTT. Protein product: CASSWQGWTEAFF.